This T cell receptor beta chain was observed in a study of T-cell reconstitution after alpha-beta-depleted transplantation in children. Overall study findings and caveats: Hyperexpanded clones declined; after one year, newly produced T cells mostly supplied diversity. Several hundred expanded graft clones reportedly were the source of alpha-beta T cells about two months after transplant.

Molecular barcoding with unique molecular identifiers was used for the TCRbeta library. TCRdb recomputed calls from the PCR reads with MiXCR, one row per CDR3 protein. The sample lists about 980,000 distinct CDR3 sequences; about 31% were seen once. Germline-derived CDR1 and CDR2 are SEHNR and FQNEAQ (reference sequence). The CDR3 runs to 15 residues. The ends lost 5 bases at V and 4 bases at J; junction bases unmatched: 5. For this clonotype: Its antigen remains unidentified.

This sample comprised PBMCs, mostly from graft donor cells, obtained 360 days after TCRalphabeta/CD19-depleted stem cell transplant. The rearrangement uses TRBV7-9 and TRBJ2-5, with 12 nucleotides matching TRBD2. The TCR sequence derives from a boy younger than two who had a stem cell transplant for SCID, so the T cells may come from the graft donor. The chain's CDR3 is CASSPTSGGPETQYF. The CDR3 nucleotides are TGTGCCAGCAGCCCGACTAGCGGGGGTCCAGAGACCCAGTACTTC.